These 10 T cell receptor beta chains were all obtained from the same sample, sequenced in a study of blood T cell repertoires in COVID-19. Clones were sequenced by immunoSEQ multiplex PCR, and TCRdb holds only the in-frame ones, with some missing. Here the sample spans 200,000 to 250,000 clones, 65% to 90% being singletons. Material for sequencing was peripheral blood. These receptors were collected from a woman in her forties or fifties with acute or convalescent COVID-19.

The rearrangement links TRBV25-1 to TRBJ2-7; D perhaps matches TRBD1 (5 bases). From germline, CDR1 is MGHDK and CDR2 SYGVNS. With 1 base removed from V and 3 bases from J, the gap between germline ends came to 13 bases. There are 15 residues in the CDR3. In DNA form, the CDR3 reads TGTGCCAGCAGTGAATTTGCAGGGTCAATCTACGAGCAGTACTTC. Protein sequence: CASSEFAGSIYEQYF.

The chain links TRBV6-5 to TRBJ2-4, with D perhaps TRBD1 (5 bases). Germline V gene data show CDR1 as MNHEY and CDR2 as SVGAGI. The CDR3 consists of 16 residues. V gave up 4 bases and J gave up 0 bases, with 13 bases separating them. CDR3 in amino acids: CASSSAGLLAKNIQYF. DNA for the CDR3: TGTGCCAGCAGTTCAGCAGGGCTACTAGCCAAAAACATTCAGTACTTC.

This clone was recorded only once. The junction shows a germline mismatch at one end, possibly a read error. The V and J genes are TRBV12-3 or TRBV12-4 and TRBJ1-1; no definite D call. There are 13 residues in the CDR3. CDR3 loop: CASSLTGDTEVFF. The CDR3 bases are TGTGCCAGCAGTTTAACCGGTGACACTGAAGTTTTCTTT.

The V and J genes are TRBV3-1 (or the pseudogene TRBV3-2) and TRBJ1-3; 11 positions agree with TRBD1. The trim removed 3 bases at V and 1 base at J, leaving 8 bases unmatched. This CDR3 region has 18 residues. The germline V gene has CDR1 LGHDT and CDR2 YNNKEL (reference sequence). CDR3 in DNA: TGTGCCAGCAGCCAGGGCTGGACAGGGGGCGTATCTGGAAACACCATATATTTT. It specifies CASSQGWTGGVSGNTIYF.

The chain employs TRBV5-1 and TRBJ2-3; TRBD1 matches at 9 bases. V shed 7 bases and J 3 bases; nucleotides not matched to a gene: 6. The CDR3 sequence is 14 residues long. Per the germline V gene, CDR1 is SGHRS and CDR2 is YFSETQ. This CDR3 reads CASSGQGTTDTQYF. The CDR3 DNA reads as TGCGCCAGCTCCGGACAGGGGACGACAGATACGCAGTATTTT.

Remarks on this clone: The same CDR3 can be traced to other DNA sequences in this sample. V is TRBV5-1 and J is TRBJ2-7; D ambiguous. The CDR3 spans 13 residues. V gave up 4 bases and J gave up 2 bases, with 10 bases separating them. In germline, CDR1 is SGHRS, CDR2 YFSETQ. CDR3 in DNA: TGCGCCAGCAGCCTAGACGGCGCCTACGAGCAGTACTTC. It yields the protein CASSLDGAYEQYF.

V gene TRBV4-2 combines with J gene TRBJ2-2; no firm D call. Germline-derived CDR1 and CDR2 are LGHNA and YNFKEQ. The CDR3 covers 14 residues. The V end was cut by 3 bases, the J end by 5 bases, with 10 bases between. CDR3 sequence: CASSQFLSTGELFF. Written as DNA, the CDR3 is TGTGCCAGCAGCCAGTTTCTTTCTACCGGGGAGCTGTTTTTT.

This rearrangement joins TRBV5-5 to TRBJ1-5, with no clear D. The germline V gene encodes CDR1 SGHKS and CDR2 YYEKEE (reference sequence). The CDR3 runs to 15 residues. V was clipped by 4 bases and J by 7 bases, with 18 bases between them. The CDR3 nucleotides read TGTGCCAGCAGCCCAAGGACGGGAGGAAACCAGCCCCAGCATTTT. This codes for CASSPRTGGNQPQHF.

V gene TRBV5-6 combines with J gene TRBJ1-1; D unresolved. This CDR3 is built from 14 residues. V was pared by 1 base and J by 6 bases, with 13 bases between. CDR1 and CDR2 (germline): SGHDT, YYEEEE. This chain's CDR3 is CASSLNRPYAEAFF. CDR3 in DNA: TGTGCCAGCAGCTTGAACAGACCTTATGCTGAAGCTTTCTTT.

This chain uses TRBV15 with TRBJ1-1; maybe TRBD1 (5 bases). V lost 3 bases and J lost 3, with 8 bases in between. This CDR3 has 13 residues. Germline CDR1 LNHNV, CDR2 YYDKDF (reference sequence). CDR3 sequence: CATSRDTDTEAFF. DNA for the CDR3: TGTGCCACCAGCAGGGACACAGACACTGAAGCTTTCTTT.